A selection of T cell receptor beta chains follows, all from one sample in a study of cytomegalovirus exposure and HLA in healthy donors. The table came from immunoSEQ multiplex PCR; TCRdb's copy has only in-frame clones and leaves some out. The top ten hold approximately 4.5% of the sample, which has over 150,000 clones, about four fifths seen once. The specimen sequenced was PBMCs. The receptors originated from a man aged 25-45 years in good health and CMV-seronegative. Both conserved end residues are trimmed from each CDR3. The order of the fields is J gene, V gene, CDR3 protein.

J gene: TRBJ2-4
V gene: TRBV19
CDR3 protein: ASSTPDRAERNIQY

J gene: TRBJ2-1
V gene: TRBV28
CDR3 protein: ASPKGGYNEQF

J gene: TRBJ1-1
V gene: TRBV7-9
CDR3 protein: ASSPPNTEAF

J gene: TRBJ1-5
V gene: TRBV10-3
CDR3 protein: AISVEGGNQPQH

J gene: TRBJ1-1
V gene: TRBV6-5
CDR3 protein: ASSSSDRGSEAF

J gene: TRBJ2-7
V gene: TRBV6-5
CDR3 protein: ASRGQSTYEQY

J gene: TRBJ1-6
V gene: TRBV5-1
CDR3 protein: ASSLGTGDNSPLH

J gene: TRBJ1-1
V gene: TRBV19
CDR3 protein: ASSYEVMNTEAF

J gene: TRBJ1-1
V gene: TRBV7-9
CDR3 protein: ASSPWVGADAEAF

J gene: TRBJ2-3
V gene: TRBV18
CDR3 protein: ASSPLNKAGGADTQY

J gene: TRBJ2-3
V gene: TRBV28
CDR3 protein: ASSLVADTQY

J gene: TRBJ2-2
V gene: TRBV12-5
CDR3 protein: ASATSQGAGTGELF

J gene: TRBJ2-6
V gene: TRBV19
CDR3 protein: ASTTSGTGANVLT

J gene: TRBJ1-3
V gene: TRBV7-9
CDR3 protein: ASSPGIGSGNTIY

J gene: TRBJ2-3
V gene: TRBV2
CDR3 protein: ASSDPSGTDTQY

J gene: TRBJ2-3
V gene: TRBV6-4
CDR3 protein: ASSLQGDTDTQY

J gene: TRBJ1-1
V gene: TRBV2
CDR3 protein: ASSVPRGDTEAF

J gene: TRBJ2-5
V gene: TRBV29-1
CDR3 protein: SVLLSGRARETQY

J gene: TRBJ2-7
V gene: TRBV11-2
CDR3 protein: ASSLIGPSGRRHEQY

J gene: TRBJ2-1
V gene: TRBV30
CDR3 protein: AWSPTSRGGYNEQF

J gene: TRBJ2-3
V gene: TRBV11-3
CDR3 protein: ASSRAGGGDTQY

J gene: TRBJ1-5
V gene: TRBV19
CDR3 protein: ASSPRTGANQPQH

J gene: TRBJ1-1
V gene: TRBV5-1
CDR3 protein: ASSPDGEPNTEAF

J gene: TRBJ2-1
V gene: TRBV27
CDR3 protein: ASSLPGTRRNEQF

J gene: TRBJ1-1
V gene: TRBV28
CDR3 protein: ASSRPAEDDTEAF

J gene: TRBJ1-1
V gene: TRBV28
CDR3 protein: ASSLRGSWEAF

J gene: TRBJ1-5
V gene: TRBV6-5
CDR3 protein: ASSRDRGLKKRH

J gene: TRBJ2-7
V gene: TRBV27
CDR3 protein: ASSFTGLSEYEQY

J gene: TRBJ2-1
V gene: TRBV7-9
CDR3 protein: ASSPPGGPWYNEQF

J gene: TRBJ2-3
V gene: TRBV7-9
CDR3 protein: ASIREGAHRDTQY

J gene: TRBJ1-5
V gene: TRBV15
CDR3 protein: ATSRTVRGNQPQH